Below are 2 T cell receptor beta chains sequenced from a single sample in a study of T cells in Graves' hyperthyroidism and ophthalmopathy (dated by TCRdb to the late 2010s). Library construction relied on multiplex PCR. Instrument used: Illumina HiSeq 2000. Amplification of TCR beta CDR3 regions was carried out from RNA transcripts. The first round of RT-PCR for the TCR CDR3 was performed with the HTBI primer set and the Qiagen OneStep RT-PCR kit. TCRdb passed the public sequencing reads through fastp at Q25 and MiXCR, retaining productive beta sequences. Rows with one shared CDR3 protein collapse into an entry with the most common genes and DNA. Present in this sample are about 300,000 distinct CDR3 sequences, roughly 20% of which were seen just once. The ten largest clones capture 35% to 45% of the sample. The specimen was blood. Source of these receptors: a man between 50 and 59 years old with Graves' ophthalmopathy.

The chain combines TRBV12-3 or TRBV12-4 with TRBJ1-1; no clear D. V was pared by 0 bases and J by 0 bases, with 11 bases between. The CDR3 has 16 residues. CDR3 residues: CASSLADMIMNTEAFF. For the CDR3, the DNA is TGTGCCAGCAGTTTAGCTGACATGATTATGAACACTGAAGCTTTCTTT.

The chain joins TRBV2 to TRBJ1-1; TRBD1 is a possible D gene (6 bases). The germline V gene encodes CDR1 SNHLY and CDR2 FYNNEI. Trimming pared 1 base from V and 6 bases from J, leaving 9 bases between. The CDR3 loop spans 13 amino acids. The CDR3, as DNA: TGTGCCAGCAGTGAAGAGGGGGGAGCTGAAGCTTTCTTT. Translating gives CASSEEGGAEAFF.